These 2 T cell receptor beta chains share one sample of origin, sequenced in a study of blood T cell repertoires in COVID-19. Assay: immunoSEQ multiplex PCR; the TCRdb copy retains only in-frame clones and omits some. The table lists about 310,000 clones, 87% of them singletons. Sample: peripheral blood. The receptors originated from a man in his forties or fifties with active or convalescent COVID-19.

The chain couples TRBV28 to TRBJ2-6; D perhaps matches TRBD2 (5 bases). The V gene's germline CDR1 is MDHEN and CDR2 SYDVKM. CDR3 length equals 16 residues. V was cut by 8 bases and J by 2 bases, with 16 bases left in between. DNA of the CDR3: TGTGCCAGCGGTCCGGGAACGGGAACTGGGGCCAACGTCCTGACTTTC. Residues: CASGPGTGTGANVLTF.

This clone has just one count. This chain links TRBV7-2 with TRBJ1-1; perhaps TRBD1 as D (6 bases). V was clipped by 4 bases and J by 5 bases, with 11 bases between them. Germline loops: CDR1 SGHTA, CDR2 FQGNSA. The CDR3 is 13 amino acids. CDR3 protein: CASSYGQLTEAFF. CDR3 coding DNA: TGTGCCAGCAGCTACGGACAGCTTACTGAAGCTTTCTTT.